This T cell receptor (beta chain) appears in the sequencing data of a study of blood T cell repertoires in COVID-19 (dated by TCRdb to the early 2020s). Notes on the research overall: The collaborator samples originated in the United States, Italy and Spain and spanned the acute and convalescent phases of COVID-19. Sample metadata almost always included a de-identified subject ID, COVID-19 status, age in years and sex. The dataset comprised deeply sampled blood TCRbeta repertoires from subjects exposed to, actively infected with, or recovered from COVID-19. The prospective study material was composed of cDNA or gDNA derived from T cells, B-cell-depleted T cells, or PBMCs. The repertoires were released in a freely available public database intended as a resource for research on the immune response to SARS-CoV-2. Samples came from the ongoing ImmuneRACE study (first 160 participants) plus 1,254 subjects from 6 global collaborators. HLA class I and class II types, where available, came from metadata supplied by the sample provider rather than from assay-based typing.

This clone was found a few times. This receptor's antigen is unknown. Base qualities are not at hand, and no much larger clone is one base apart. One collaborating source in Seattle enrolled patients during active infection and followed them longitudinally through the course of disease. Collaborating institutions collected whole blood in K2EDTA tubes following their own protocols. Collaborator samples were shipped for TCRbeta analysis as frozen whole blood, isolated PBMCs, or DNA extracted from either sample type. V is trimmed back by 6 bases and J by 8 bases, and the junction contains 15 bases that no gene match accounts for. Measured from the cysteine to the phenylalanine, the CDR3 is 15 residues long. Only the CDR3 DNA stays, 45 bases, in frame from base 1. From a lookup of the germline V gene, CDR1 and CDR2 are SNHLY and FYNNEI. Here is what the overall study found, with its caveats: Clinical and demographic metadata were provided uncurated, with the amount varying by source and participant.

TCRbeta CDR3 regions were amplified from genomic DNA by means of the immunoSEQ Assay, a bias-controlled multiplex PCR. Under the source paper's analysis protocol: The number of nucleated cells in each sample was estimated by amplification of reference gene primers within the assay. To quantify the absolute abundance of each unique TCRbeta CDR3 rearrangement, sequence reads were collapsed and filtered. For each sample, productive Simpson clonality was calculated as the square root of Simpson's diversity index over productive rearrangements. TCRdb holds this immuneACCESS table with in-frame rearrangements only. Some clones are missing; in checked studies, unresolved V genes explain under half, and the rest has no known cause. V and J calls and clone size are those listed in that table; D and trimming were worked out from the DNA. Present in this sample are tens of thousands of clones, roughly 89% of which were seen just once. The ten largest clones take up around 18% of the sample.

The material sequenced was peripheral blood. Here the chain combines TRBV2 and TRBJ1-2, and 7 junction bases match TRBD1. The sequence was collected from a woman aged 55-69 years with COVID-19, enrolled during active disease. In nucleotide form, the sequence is TGTGCCAGCAGAGCCCCCGGGACAGAACGTGAGGGCTACACCTTC. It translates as CASRAPGTEREGYTF.